This entry lists 10 T cell receptor beta chains sequenced from one sample in a study of Ad26.COV2.S vaccination and SARS-CoV-2 variants. The method was immunoSEQ multiplex PCR; TCRdb's version includes in-frame clones alone and lacks a portion of them. The sample yields 350,000 to 400,000 clones, approximately 91% seen once. Treatment here: some 19 received Ad26.COV2.S at low or high dose, single or two shots; about 5 received placebo; per-sample allocation not given. Specimen acquisition occurred on day 63 following the initial vaccine or placebo injection. Sequencing was performed on peripheral blood, taken in a trial of Ad26.COV2.S vaccine versus placebo. The receptors derive from a person between 18 and 65 years old who received the Ad26.COV2.S COVID-19 vaccine or a placebo.

The chain links TRBV12-3 or TRBV12-4 to TRBJ1-1; D ambiguous. The germline V and J ends were trimmed by 7 bases and 0 bases, with 9 bases remaining between them. The CDR3 has 13 amino acids. In DNA form, the CDR3 reads TGTGCCAGCATCAAACACGTGAACACTGAAGCTTTCTTT. It yields the protein CASIKHVNTEAFF.

The CDR3 nucleotides are TGTGCCAGCAGCGTAGCAGCCGACGGGGGTGAGCAGTTCTTC. It encodes CASSVAADGGEQFF. The chain employs TRBV9 and TRBJ2-1, with a possible D match to TRBD2 (6 bases). CDR3 length: 14 amino acids. Deletions cut 0 bases from V and 9 bases from J, with 13 bases between. Germline assignment: CDR1 SGDLS and CDR2 YYNGEE.

This clone was seen once. The rearrangement links TRBV21-1 to TRBJ1-4; TRBD1, the table's D call, lacks a check against the DNA. TRBV21-1 is described as a pseudogene. The CDR3 runs to 14 residues. As DNA, the CDR3 is TGTGCCAGCAGCACTGACAGGGGCGACAAAAAACTGTTTTTT. Its translation is CASSTDRGDKKLFF.

This clone has just a few counts. The chain carries TRBV28 and TRBJ1-6, with 7 bases aligning to TRBD1. The CDR3 length is 16 residues. With V trimmed by 5 bases and J by 3 bases, 7 bases remained unmatched. Looked up from germline, CDR1 is MDHEN and CDR2 is SYDVKM. CDR3 bases: TGTGCCAGCAGTGAAAGGACAGGCTTCTATAATTCACCCCTCCACTTT. Amino acids: CASSERTGFYNSPLHF.

This sequence joins TRBV29-1 and TRBJ2-1, with D perhaps matching TRBD2 (5 bases). Germline V gene lookup returns CDR1 SQVTM and CDR2 ANQGSEA. Trimming left V 4 bases short and J 8 bases short, with 15 bases between. The CDR3 is 13 residues long. CDR3 amino acids: CSVGRVASDEQFF. The CDR3 nucleotides read TGCAGCGTTGGTAGGGTAGCGTCTGATGAGCAGTTCTTC.

The V gene is TRBV19, the J gene TRBJ1-5; 8 nucleotides match TRBD1. This CDR3 contains 14 residues. Germline CDR1 LNHDA, CDR2 SQIVND (reference sequence). Trimming cost V 6 bases and J 7 bases; bases outside gene matches: 8. The DNA for the CDR3 is TGTGCCAGTAGCAAAAACAGGGGGGTACAGCCCCAGCATTTT. Translating it yields CASSKNRGVQPQHF.

The chain has TRBV19 and TRBJ2-3; 9 bases map to TRBD2. This CDR3 is built from 15 residues. The germline CDR1 and CDR2 sequences are LNHDA and SQIVND (reference sequence). V lost 3 bases, J lost 4 bases, and 5 bases stayed unmatched. The chain's CDR3 is CASSILAGGPDTQYF. The CDR3 DNA is TGTGCCAGTAGTATCCTGGCGGGAGGGCCAGATACGCAGTATTTT.

The gene calls are TRBV20-1 and TRBJ2-1; D call uncertain. Between the trimmed V and J ends, which lost 3 bases and 8 bases, there was a span of 14 bases. Germline V gene data show CDR1 as DFQATT and CDR2 as SNEGSKA (reference sequence). There are 13 residues in the CDR3. This chain's CDR3 is CSASKGEFHEQFF. In nucleotides, the CDR3 is TGCAGTGCTAGTAAGGGCGAGTTTCATGAGCAGTTCTTC.

This rearrangement joins TRBV11-2 to TRBJ1-4; 9 bases fit TRBD1. The CDR3 spans 15 residues. V trimming: 2 bases; J trimming: 5 bases; junction bases outside the gene matches: 3. CDR1 is SGHAT, CDR2 FQNNGV, per germline. CDR3 DNA sequence: TGTGCCAGCAGCTTAATTGGACAGGGGAATGAAAAACTGTTTTTT. It yields the protein CASSLIGQGNEKLFF.

The table lists this clone with a few counts. CDR3 DNA: TGTGCCTGGAGTGTGTGGGGTATGGCAGATGGAAACACCATATATTTT. Translated: CAWSVWGMADGNTIYF. The genes are TRBV30 and TRBJ1-3, with D hard to call. Deletions cut 0 bases from V and 3 bases from J, with 15 bases between. CDR3 length: 16 residues. Germline V gene data show CDR1 as GTSNPN and CDR2 as SVGIG (reference sequence).